This T cell receptor (beta chain) was found in a study of blood T cell repertoires in COVID-19. The wider study: T cells, B-cell-depleted T cells, or PBMCs supplied cDNA or gDNA.

The CDR3 extends over 15 amino acids. The germline V gene encodes CDR1 MNHNS and CDR2 SASEGT. The V and J ends lost 3 bases and 1 base respectively, with 13 bases between them. How the authors handled the data: It was from reference gene primer amplification that nucleated cell counts were estimated. The protocol was immunoSEQ multiplex PCR, while the TCRdb copy is restricted to in-frame clones and leaves out a portion. The V and J calls and the clone size are those of that table, but D and trimming were determined from the DNA. The sample shows roughly 500,000 clones, 75% to 90% of them seen only once. In Seattle, patients joined the study during active infection and were tracked longitudinally.

The chain joins TRBV6-1 to TRBJ2-7; unclear D gene. The origin of this receptor is a man in his late teens or twenties with COVID-19, enrolled during active disease. The specimen was peripheral blood. The CDR3 loop reads CASSDPPGWSYEQYF. For the CDR3, the DNA is TGTGCCAGCAGTGACCCCCCCGGGTGGTCCTACGAGCAGTACTTC.